The clone carrying this TCR beta chain appeared a few times. TCRbeta library preparation incorporated unique molecular identifiers. MiXCR, run by TCRdb on the PCR reads, gives a single entry per CDR3 protein. Among hundreds of thousands of distinct CDR3 sequences, under 30% were seen once, and the ten largest hold 4.8%. The data were obtained in a study of T-cell reconstitution after alpha-beta-depleted transplantation in children. The sample was PBMCs, mostly from graft donor cells, taken 360 days after TCRalphabeta/CD19-depleted stem cell transplant. The receptor's source is a female patient between 2 and 15 years old who had a stem cell transplant for congenital amegakaryocytic thrombocytopenia, so the T cells may come from the graft donor.

CDR3 loop: CASSYKGASATQYF. In DNA, the CDR3 is TGTGCCAGCAGTTACAAAGGGGCCTCAGCTACGCAGTATTTT. The V gene is TRBV6-5, the J gene TRBJ2-3, with D perhaps TRBD1 (5 bases). This CDR3 contains 14 residues. Trimming took off 2 bases at V and 8 bases at J, with 14 bases between the two ends. The V gene's germline CDR1 is MNHEY and CDR2 SVGAGI.